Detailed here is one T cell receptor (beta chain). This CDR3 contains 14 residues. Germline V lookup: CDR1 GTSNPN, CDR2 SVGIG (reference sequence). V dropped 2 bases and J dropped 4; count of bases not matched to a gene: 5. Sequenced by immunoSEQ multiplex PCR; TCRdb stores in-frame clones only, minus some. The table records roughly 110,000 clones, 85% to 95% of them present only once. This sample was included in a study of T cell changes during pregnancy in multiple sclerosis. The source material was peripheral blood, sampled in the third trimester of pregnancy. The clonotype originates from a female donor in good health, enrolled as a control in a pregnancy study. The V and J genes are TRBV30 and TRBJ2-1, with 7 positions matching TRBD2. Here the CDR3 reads CAWSSVGRYNEQFF. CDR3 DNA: TGTGCCTGGAGTTCAGTCGGGAGGTACAATGAGCAGTTCTTC.